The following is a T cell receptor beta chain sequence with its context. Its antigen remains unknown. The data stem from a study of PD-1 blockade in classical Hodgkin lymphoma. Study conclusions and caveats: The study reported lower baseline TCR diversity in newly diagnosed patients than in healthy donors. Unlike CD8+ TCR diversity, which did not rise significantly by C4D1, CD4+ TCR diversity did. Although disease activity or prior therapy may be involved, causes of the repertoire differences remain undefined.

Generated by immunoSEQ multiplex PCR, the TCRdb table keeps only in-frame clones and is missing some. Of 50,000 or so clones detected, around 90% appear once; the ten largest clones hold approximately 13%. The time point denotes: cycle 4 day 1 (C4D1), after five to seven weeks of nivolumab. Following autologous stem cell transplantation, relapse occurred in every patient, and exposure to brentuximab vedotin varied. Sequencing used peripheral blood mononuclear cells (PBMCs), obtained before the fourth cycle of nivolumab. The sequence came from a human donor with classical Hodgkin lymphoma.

The CDR3 reads CASSWVDRGYEQYF. The CDR3 DNA reads as TGTGCCAGTAGCTGGGTTGACAGGGGGTACGAGCAGTACTTC. This sequence joins TRBV19 and TRBJ2-7; 9 bases agree with TRBD1. Germline CDR1 LNHDA, CDR2 SQIVND (reference sequence). The J segment lost 4 bases and the V segment lost 6 bases, leaving 7 bases of the junction unmatched. The CDR3 loop spans 14 amino acids.